This is a list of T cell receptor beta chains from one sample in a study of shared T cell receptors in the human thymus. TCRdb's copy holds only in-frame clones and misses some; the assay was immunoSEQ multiplex PCR. The data contain hundreds of thousands of clones, 85% to 90% of them singletons. In addition, the sample was reused for a study of human thymus T cells.

The specimen sequenced was thymocytes. The origin of the receptors is a boy in the first two years of life with a congenital heart defect. Both conserved end residues are part of each CDR3. A D gene is named only where the DNA matches it firmly. Size is omitted from some rows. Given values are once, few, many or a class for expanded clones.

TRBV11-2,TRBD1,once,TRBJ2-7,CASSLPILPGQGTSYEQYF,TGTGCCAGCAGCTTACCCATCTTGCCGGGACAGGGAACTTCCTACGAGCAGTACTTC
TRBV30,-,-,TRBJ2-7,CAWSARKSYEQYF,TGTGCCTGGAGTGCCAGGAAGTCCTACGAGCAGTACTTC
TRBV14,TRBD1,-,TRBJ2-1,CASSPDRVHEQFF,TGTGCCAGCAGCCCCGACAGGGTTCATGAGCAGTTCTTC
TRBV6-5,-,-,TRBJ2-1,CASRVQDAYNEQFF,TGTGCCAGCAGGGTGCAGGATGCCTACAATGAGCAGTTCTTC
TRBV19,TRBD2,-,TRBJ2-5,CASSSGTNEETQYF,TGTGCCAGTAGTTCCGGGACTAACGAGGAGACCCAGTACTTC
TRBV6-1,-,-,TRBJ2-4,CASSGAISGKNIQYF,TGTGCCAGCAGTGGAGCGATAAGCGGGAAAAACATTCAGTACTTC
TRBV6-1,-,-,TRBJ1-2,CASSEHSGHIYGYTF,TGTGCCAGCAGTGAACATTCCGGACACATCTATGGCTACACCTTC
TRBV27,TRBD2,-,TRBJ2-3,CASSLSLPRGGVADTQYF,TGTGCCAGCAGTTTATCTCTGCCCCGGGGAGGGGTGGCAGATACGCAGTATTTT
TRBV4-2,TRBD2,-,TRBJ2-2,CASSQVGTSGRETGELFF,TGTGCCAGCAGCCAAGTCGGGACTAGCGGGAGAGAAACCGGGGAGCTGTTTTTT
TRBV12-5,TRBD1,-,TRBJ1-2,CASGPGQGANGYTF,TGTGCTAGTGGTCCCGGACAGGGGGCGAATGGCTACACCTTC
TRBV4-2,-,-,TRBJ2-1,CASSQDFVPAGLNNEQFF,TGTGCCAGCAGCCAAGATTTTGTCCCAGCGGGCCTCAATAATGAGCAGTTCTTC
TRBV28,-,-,TRBJ1-2,CASRRTAKGYGYTF,TGTGCCAGCAGGAGGACAGCCAAGGGCTATGGCTACACCTTC
TRBV29-1,TRBD2,-,TRBJ2-1,CSVRLPGLSHHSYNEQFF,TGCAGCGTCCGCCTGCCGGGACTATCTCACCACTCCTACAATGAGCAGTTCTTC
TRBV4-3,-,-,TRBJ2-3,CASSQDGGGLNPQYF,TGCGCCAGCAGCCAAGATGGGGGCGGACTTAACCCGCAGTATTTT
TRBV4-1,-,-,TRBJ2-4,CASSPRRTEEENIQYF,TGCGCCAGCAGCCCCCGAAGGACAGAAGAAGAAAACATTCAGTACTTC
TRBV7-2,TRBD2,-,TRBJ2-3,CASSRTLALHSTQYF,TGTGCCAGCAGCCGGACACTAGCGCTCCACAGTACGCAGTATTTT
TRBV2,-,-,TRBJ2-7,CASRGPGYEQYF,TGTGCCAGCAGGGGGCCGGGCTACGAGCAGTACTTC
TRBV5-1,TRBD2,-,TRBJ2-1,CASSLAGGGGPGDEQFF,TGCGCCAGCAGCTTGGCCGGGGGGGGAGGGCCCGGCGATGAGCAGTTCTTC
TRBV12-5,TRBD2,-,TRBJ2-1,CASGLVVVARTSGTINEQFF,TGTGCTAGTGGTTTGGTAGTGGTGGCGCGGACTAGCGGGACTATCAATGAGCAGTTCTTC
TRBV20-1,-,once,TRBJ2-5,CSARSSGTQYF,TGCAGTGCTAGGTCGAGCGGGACCCAGTACTTC
TRBV7-3,TRBD2,-,TRBJ2-2,CASSFQTSGRVTGELFF,TGTGCCAGCAGCTTCCAGACTAGCGGGAGAGTCACCGGGGAGCTGTTTTTT
TRBV11-3,TRBD1,-,TRBJ2-4,CASSLRAGQGVNIQYF,TGTGCCAGCAGCCTCCGCGCCGGGCAGGGGGTAAACATTCAGTACTTC
TRBV10-3,TRBD1,-,TRBJ2-1,CAISPGQGKGGEQFF,TGTGCCATCAGCCCTGGACAGGGGAAGGGTGGTGAGCAGTTCTTC
TRBV19,-,few,TRBJ1-5,CASSIVGQPQHF,TGTGCCAGTAGTATAGTTGGCCAGCCCCAGCATTTT
TRBV9,-,-,TRBJ2-3,CASSQFLTDTQYF,TGTGCCAGCAGCCAATTCCTAACAGATACGCAGTATTTT
TRBV15,-,-,TRBJ1-3,CATRGEAGNTIYF,TGTGCCACCAGGGGTGAGGCTGGAAACACCATATATTTT
TRBV5-1,-,-,TRBJ1-1,CASSSTQTEAFF,TGCGCCAGCAGCTCAACACAGACAGAAGCTTTCTTT
TRBV5-1,TRBD1,-,TRBJ2-7,CASSPRDREGRGPTEQYF,TGCGCCAGCAGCCCGCGGGACAGGGAAGGTCGGGGTCCTACCGAGCAGTACTTC
TRBV10-1,-,-,TRBJ2-5,CASSGGEEETQYF,TGCGCCAGCAGTGGGGGGGAAGAAGAGACCCAGTACTTC
TRBV5-3,-,-,TRBJ2-3,CARSFSGFTDTQYF,TGTGCCAGAAGCTTTTCAGGGTTCACAGATACGCAGTATTTT
TRBV28,TRBD2,-,TRBJ2-7,CASGAGTSGRPDEQYF,TGTGCCAGCGGCGCCGGGACTAGCGGGAGGCCGGACGAGCAGTACTTC
TRBV19,-,-,TRBJ1-4,CASSIGWEGNEKLFF,TGTGCCAGTAGTATAGGGTGGGAGGGTAATGAAAAACTGTTTTTT
TRBV4-2,TRBD1,-,TRBJ1-5,CASSQERGQSNQPQHF,TGTGCCAGCAGCCAAGAGCGGGGACAGAGCAATCAGCCCCAGCATTTT
TRBV29-1,-,-,TRBJ2-2,CSVVARGDISNTGELFF,TGCAGCGTTGTAGCCCGGGGGGACATTTCGAACACCGGGGAGCTGTTTTTT
TRBV7-3,-,-,TRBJ2-2,CASSFRGKNTGELFF,TGTGCCAGCAGCTTTAGGGGCAAGAACACCGGGGAGCTGTTTTTT
TRBV7-2,TRBD2,-,TRBJ2-1,CASRTSGGNEQFF,TGTGCCAGCAGGACTAGCGGGGGCAATGAGCAGTTCTTC
TRBV28,TRBD1,-,TRBJ2-7,CASSADRASYEQYF,TGTGCCAGCAGTGCGGACAGGGCCTCCTACGAGCAGTACTTC
TRBV7-8,-,-,TRBJ1-1,CASRGAGNTEAFF,TGTGCCAGCAGAGGGGCAGGGAACACTGAAGCTTTCTTT
TRBV18,TRBD1,few,TRBJ1-3,CASSTDSGTGTFGNTIYF,TGTGCCAGCTCAACGGATTCCGGGACAGGAACTTTCGGAAACACCATATATTTT
TRBV7-9,-,-,TRBJ1-1,CASSAEENTEAFF,TGTGCCAGCAGCGCAGAGGAGAACACTGAAGCTTTCTTT
TRBV30,-,-,TRBJ2-3,CAWTTRGPDTQYF,TGTGCCTGGACGACCCGTGGGCCAGATACGCAGTATTTT
TRBV11-3,TRBD2,few,TRBJ2-2,CASSLGQGLAGQLDPGELFF,TGTGCCAGCAGCTTAGGACAGGGACTAGCGGGACAACTTGATCCCGGGGAGCTGTTTTTT